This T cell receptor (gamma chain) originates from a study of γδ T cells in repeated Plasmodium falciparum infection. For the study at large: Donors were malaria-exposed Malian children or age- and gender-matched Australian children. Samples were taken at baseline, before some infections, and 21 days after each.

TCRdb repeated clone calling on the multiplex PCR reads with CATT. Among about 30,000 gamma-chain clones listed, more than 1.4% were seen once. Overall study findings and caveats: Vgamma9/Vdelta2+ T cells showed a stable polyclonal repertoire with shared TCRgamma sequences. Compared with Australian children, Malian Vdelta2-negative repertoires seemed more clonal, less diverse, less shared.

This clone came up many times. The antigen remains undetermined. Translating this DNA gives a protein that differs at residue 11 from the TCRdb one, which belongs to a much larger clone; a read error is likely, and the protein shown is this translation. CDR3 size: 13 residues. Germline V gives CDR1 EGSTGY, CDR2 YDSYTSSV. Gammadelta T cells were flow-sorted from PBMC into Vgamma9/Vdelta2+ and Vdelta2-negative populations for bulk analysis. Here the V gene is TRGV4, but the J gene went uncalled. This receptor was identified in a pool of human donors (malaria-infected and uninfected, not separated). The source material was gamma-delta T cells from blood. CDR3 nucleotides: TGTGCCACCTGGGATCAGTGGCGGTATAAGGAACTCTTT. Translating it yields CATWDQWRYKELF.